This paragraph covers one T cell receptor (beta chain) sequence. Its specific antigen is unknown. Within one base of it there is no much larger clone, and no base qualities were kept. The data were obtained in a study of blood T cell repertoires in COVID-19 (dated by TCRdb to the early 2020s). Concerning the study at large: Samples from collaborators originated in the United States, Italy and Spain and spanned both the acute and convalescent phases of COVID-19. The prospective study material was composed of cDNA or gDNA derived from T cells, B-cell-depleted T cells, or PBMCs. Deeply sampled blood TCRbeta repertoires from subjects exposed to, actively infected with, or recovered from COVID-19 were included in the dataset. The repertoires were released in a freely available public database meant as a resource for research on the immune response to SARS-CoV-2. The samples were drawn from two sources: the first 160 participants of the ongoing ImmuneRACE study, and 950 to 1,500 subjects contributed by 6 global collaborators. Sample metadata almost always included a de-identified subject ID, COVID-19 status, age in years and sex. Where available, HLA class I and class II types were obtained from metadata supplied by the sample provider rather than from assay-based typing. Results and caveats for the whole study, not just this receptor: How much clinical and demographic metadata was included differed by source and by participant, and the metadata was provided uncurated.

Collaborating institutions collected whole blood in K2EDTA tubes following their own protocols. For TCRbeta analysis, collaborators shipped samples as frozen whole blood, isolated PBMCs, or DNA extracted from either of those sample types. The CDR3 sequence holds 15 residues, the cysteine and phenylalanine included. Only CDR3 DNA is held: 45 bases, read in frame from base 1. V lost 6 bases and J lost 0 bases; the stretch between them is 11 bases long. CDR1 and CDR2 are drawn from the germline V gene: MNHEY, SVGAGI. The immunoSEQ Assay, a bias-controlled multiplex PCR, was used to amplify TCRbeta CDR3 regions from genomic DNA. Processing in the source paper ran as follows. Nucleated cell counts per sample were estimated from amplification of reference gene primers within the assay. To quantify the absolute abundance of each unique TCRbeta CDR3 rearrangement, sequence reads were collapsed and filtered. For each sample, productive Simpson clonality was calculated by taking the square root of Simpson's diversity index across productive rearrangements. In TCRdb, the immuneACCESS table is reduced to in-frame sequences with V and J assigned. These tables do not hold every clone; where another copy was compared, an unresolved V gene accounts for under half, and the others remain unexplained. The V and J calls and the clone size are those of that table, but D and trimming were determined from the DNA. The sample records roughly 150,000 clones, 90% of which are singletons. Over 15% of the sample rests with the top ten.

The TCR originated in a man aged 55 to 70 with active or convalescent COVID-19. Specimen: peripheral blood. The chain links TRBV6-5 with TRBJ1-4; the D gene assignment is ambiguous. The CDR3 amino acid sequence is: CASRGEGSTNEKLFF. The nucleotide sequence is TGTGCCAGCAGAGGCGAGGGCTCAACTAATGAAAAACTGTTTTTT.